Shown below are 9 T cell receptor beta chains from a single sample sequenced in a study of cytomegalovirus exposure and HLA in healthy donors. Repertoires were generated with immunoSEQ multiplex PCR, while TCRdb's copy carries only in-frame clones and drops some. This table has under 200,000 clones, approximately 86% appearing once. The sequencing input was PBMCs. The origin of the receptors is a woman younger than 35 in good health and CMV-seronegative.

This chain connects TRBV5-1 to TRBJ1-1; TRBD1 agrees at 7 bases. The CDR3 is 14 residues long. Germline V gives CDR1 SGHRS, CDR2 YFSETQ. Trimming cost V 4 bases and J 1 base; bases outside gene matches: 4. The CDR3 nucleotides are TGCGCCAGCAGCCCCGGGACAGAGAACACTGAAGCTTTCTTT. It is translated as CASSPGTENTEAFF.

DNA of the CDR3: TGCGCCAGCACCAAAAGACAGAAAACGAACACCGGGGAGCTGTTTTTT. Its translation is CASTKRQKTNTGELFF. The chain links TRBV5-1 to TRBJ2-2; D possibly corresponds to TRBD1 (5 bases). Germline V gene data show CDR1 as SGHRS and CDR2 as YFSETQ. The CDR3 runs to 16 residues. The V and J ends lost 6 bases and 0 bases respectively, with 15 bases between them.

The J gene is TRBJ1-2, the V gene TRBV9; D is undetermined. Trimming took off 4 bases at V and 1 base at J, with 20 bases between the two ends. Germline CDR1 reads SGDLS; CDR2 reads YYNGEE. The CDR3 covers 17 residues. The CDR3 loop reads CASSPPYEGGLNYGYTF. The CDR3, as DNA: TGTGCCAGCAGCCCCCCCTACGAGGGAGGGCTTAACTATGGCTACACCTTC. The full variable domain, its missing parts supplied by reference TRBV9 and TRBJ1-2, is DSGVTQTPKHLITATGQRVTLRCSPRSGDLSVYWYQQSLDQGLQFLIQYYNGEERAKGNILERFSAQQFPDLHSELNLSSLELGDSALYFCASSPPYEGGLNYGYTFGSGTRLTVV.

The gene calls are TRBV5-1 and TRBJ1-2; D unclear. The germline V and J ends were trimmed by 1 base and 4 bases, with 8 bases remaining between them. The CDR3 length is 13 residues. Germline-derived CDR1 and CDR2 are SGHRS and YFSETQ. The CDR3 loop reads CASSLQTAYGYTF. DNA of the CDR3: TGCGCCAGCAGCTTGCAAACAGCCTATGGCTACACCTTC.

The chain couples TRBV27 to TRBJ1-2; maybe TRBD1 (6 bases). Germline V gene data show CDR1 as MNHEY and CDR2 as SMNVEV (reference sequence). Deletions cut 5 bases from V and 8 bases from J, with 15 bases between. This CDR3 is 13 amino acids long. The CDR3 is CASSLGLTGGYTF. CDR3 sequence (DNA): TGTGCCAGCAGTCTGGGTCTAACAGGGGGCTACACCTTC.

The chain combines TRBV27 with TRBJ2-5, with TRBD1 identical over 10 bases. The CDR3 loop spans 18 amino acids. Germline trimming cut 5 bases from V and 4 bases from J; bases unmatched to any gene: 16. Germline CDR1 is MNHEY and CDR2 is SMNVEV (reference sequence). The CDR3: CASSPGQGLGRAVETQYF. In DNA form, the CDR3 reads TGTGCCAGCAGTCCGGGACAGGGGTTAGGACGGGCTGTAGAGACCCAGTACTTC.

CDR3: CASSSGQGRGTDTQYF. In nucleotides, the CDR3 is TGTGCCAGCAGCTCCGGACAGGGGCGGGGCACAGATACGCAGTATTTT. This chain links TRBV7-3 with TRBJ2-3, with 9 bases aligning to TRBD1. Germline CDR1 is SGHTA and CDR2 is FQGTGA. V was clipped by 4 bases and J by 1 base; unmatched bases: 6. The CDR3 runs to 16 residues.

The CDR3, as DNA: TGTGCCAGCACCTCCCCCAGGACTAGCGGATCCAATGAGCAGTTCTTC. It specifies CASTSPRTSGSNEQFF. The chain uses TRBV27 and TRBJ2-1; 10 nucleotides match TRBD2. From germline, CDR1 is MNHEY and CDR2 SMNVEV (reference sequence). Trimming removed 7 bases from V and 6 bases from J; junction bases left unmatched: 12. The CDR3 is 16 residues long.

The chain has TRBV19 and TRBJ1-2; D gene unclear. From germline, CDR1 is LNHDA and CDR2 SQIVND (reference sequence). The V end lost 7 bases, the J end lost 4 bases, and 16 bases lay between the germline ends. The CDR3 runs 14 residues. The chain's CDR3 is CASKNWRMSYGYTF. The DNA of the CDR3 is TGTGCCAGTAAGAACTGGCGGATGTCCTATGGCTACACCTTC. The full variable domain, completed using reference TRBV19 and TRBJ1-2, is DGGITQSPKYLFRKEGQNVTLSCEQNLNHDAMYWYRQDPGQGLRLIYYSQIVNDFQKGDIAEGYSVSREKKESFPLTVTSAQKNPTAFYLCASKNWRMSYGYTFGSGTRLTVV.